The 2 T cell receptor beta chains below come from one sample, sequenced in a study of regulatory T cells in long-lasting Graves disease. As for time point: newly diagnosed GD, antithyroid drugs for less than 3 months. Generation of the TCR library employed RNA extracted from PBMCs. CDR3-region Arm-PCR and iRepertoire HTBI primers produced the TCR beta libraries. One entry per CDR3 protein results from TCRdb running MiXCR on the multiplex PCR reads. In the table there are 240,000 or so distinct CDR3 sequences, roughly 21% of which are singletons. This specimen consisted of peripheral blood mononuclear cells (PBMCs), obtained at new diagnosis, from a patient treated with antithyroid drugs. The receptor source for this set is a female donor with Graves disease.

The chain couples TRBV20-1 to TRBJ1-5, with D perhaps TRBD1 (6 bases). The CDR3 covers 15 residues. The germline V and J ends were trimmed by 3 bases and 0 bases, with 12 bases remaining between them. From germline, CDR1 is DFQATT and CDR2 SNEGSKA (reference sequence). The CDR3 is CSASAGVNSNQPQHF. The CDR3, as DNA: TGCAGTGCTAGTGCAGGGGTAAATAGCAATCAGCCCCAGCATTTT.

The rearrangement links TRBV4-1 to TRBJ2-7; the match to TRBD2 covers 10 bases. The V segment lost 7 bases and the J segment 2 bases; nucleotides outside the gene matches: 8. The CDR3 loop spans 15 amino acids. Looked up from germline, CDR1 is MGHRA and CDR2 is YSYEKL. The chain's CDR3 is CASKTGTSETYEQYF. For the CDR3, the DNA is TGCGCCAGCAAAACAGGGACTAGCGAGACCTACGAGCAGTACTTC.